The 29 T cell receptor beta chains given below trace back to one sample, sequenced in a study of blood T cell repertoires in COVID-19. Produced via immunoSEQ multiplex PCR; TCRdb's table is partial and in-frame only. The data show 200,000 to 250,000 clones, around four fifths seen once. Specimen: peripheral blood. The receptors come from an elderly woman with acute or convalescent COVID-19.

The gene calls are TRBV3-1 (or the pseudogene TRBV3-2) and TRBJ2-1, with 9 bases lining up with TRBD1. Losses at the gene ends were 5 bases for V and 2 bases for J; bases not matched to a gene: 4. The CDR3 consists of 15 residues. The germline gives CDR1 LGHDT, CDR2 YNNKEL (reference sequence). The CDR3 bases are TGTGCCAGCAGCGAGGACAGGGGTACCTACAATGAGCAGTTCTTC. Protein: CASSEDRGTYNEQFF.

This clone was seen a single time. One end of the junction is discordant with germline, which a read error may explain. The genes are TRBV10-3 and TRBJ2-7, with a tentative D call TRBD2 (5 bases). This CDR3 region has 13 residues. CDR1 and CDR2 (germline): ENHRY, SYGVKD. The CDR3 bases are TGTGCCATCAGTGAGTCGATCCAAGGCACATCGGGATTC. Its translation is CAISESIQGTSGF.

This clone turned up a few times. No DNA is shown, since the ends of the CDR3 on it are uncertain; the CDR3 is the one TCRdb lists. The CDR3 sequence is CASSIDRVATGTTFF. The J gene is TRBJ2-1, the V gene TRBV7-8; the D call TRBD2 from the table was never checked on the DNA. The CDR3 sequence runs 15 residues, both termini included. Germline values: CDR1 SGHVS, CDR2 FQNEAQ.

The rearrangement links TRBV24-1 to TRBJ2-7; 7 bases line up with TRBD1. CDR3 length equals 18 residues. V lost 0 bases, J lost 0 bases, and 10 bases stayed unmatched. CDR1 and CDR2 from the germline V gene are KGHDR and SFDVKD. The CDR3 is CATSDLHDREPSSYEQYF. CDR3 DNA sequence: TGTGCCACCAGTGATTTGCATGACAGGGAGCCCTCCTCCTACGAGCAGTACTTC.

The CDR3 loop is CASSPIRRGSNQPQHF. The CDR3 bases are TGTGCCAGCAGCCCCATCCGCCGGGGAAGCAATCAGCCCCAGCATTTT. This chain connects TRBV7-2 to TRBJ1-5; no definite D call. V shed 5 bases and J shed 1 base, with 15 bases lying between them. This CDR3 spans 16 amino acids. From germline, CDR1 is SGHTA and CDR2 FQGNSA.

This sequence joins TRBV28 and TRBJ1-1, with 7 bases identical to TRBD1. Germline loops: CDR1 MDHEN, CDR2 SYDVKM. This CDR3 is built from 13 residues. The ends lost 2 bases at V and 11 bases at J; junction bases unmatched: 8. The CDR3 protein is CASSLETGNRAFF. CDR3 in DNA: TGTGCCAGCAGTTTAGAGACAGGGAATAGGGCTTTCTTT.

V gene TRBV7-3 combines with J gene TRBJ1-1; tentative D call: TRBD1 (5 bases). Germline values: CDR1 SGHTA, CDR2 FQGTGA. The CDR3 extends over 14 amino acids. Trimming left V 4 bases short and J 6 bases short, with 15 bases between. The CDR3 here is CASSSRAGVPEAFF. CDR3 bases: TGTGCCAGCAGCTCCCGGGCGGGGGTCCCTGAAGCTTTCTTT.

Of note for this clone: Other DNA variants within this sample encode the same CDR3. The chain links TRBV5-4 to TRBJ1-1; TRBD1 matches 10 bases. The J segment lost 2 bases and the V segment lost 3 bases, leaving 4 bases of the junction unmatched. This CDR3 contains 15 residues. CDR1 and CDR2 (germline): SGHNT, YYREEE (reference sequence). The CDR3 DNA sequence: TGTGCCAGCAGCTCTGGACAGGGGGTTAACACTGAAGCTTTCTTT. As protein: CASSSGQGVNTEAFF.

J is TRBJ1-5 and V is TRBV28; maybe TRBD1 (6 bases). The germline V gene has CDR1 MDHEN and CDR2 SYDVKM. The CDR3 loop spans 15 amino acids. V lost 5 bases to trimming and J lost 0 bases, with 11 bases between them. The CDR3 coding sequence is TGTGCCAGCAGTGGACAGTCTTATAGCAATCAGCCCCAGCATTTT. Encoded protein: CASSGQSYSNQPQHF.

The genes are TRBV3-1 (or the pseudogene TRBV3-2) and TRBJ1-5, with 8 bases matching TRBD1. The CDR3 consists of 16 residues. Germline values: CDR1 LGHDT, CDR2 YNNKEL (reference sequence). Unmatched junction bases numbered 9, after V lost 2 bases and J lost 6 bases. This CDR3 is CASSQNRGQGIQPQHF. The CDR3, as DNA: TGTGCCAGCAGCCAAAACAGAGGACAGGGAATTCAGCCCCAGCATTTT.

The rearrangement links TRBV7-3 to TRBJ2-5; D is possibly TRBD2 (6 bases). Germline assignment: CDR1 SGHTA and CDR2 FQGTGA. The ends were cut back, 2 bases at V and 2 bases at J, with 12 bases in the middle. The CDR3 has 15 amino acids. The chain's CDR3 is CASSLLGGRQETQYF. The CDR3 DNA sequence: TGTGCCAGCAGCTTACTGGGGGGTAGGCAAGAGACCCAGTACTTC.

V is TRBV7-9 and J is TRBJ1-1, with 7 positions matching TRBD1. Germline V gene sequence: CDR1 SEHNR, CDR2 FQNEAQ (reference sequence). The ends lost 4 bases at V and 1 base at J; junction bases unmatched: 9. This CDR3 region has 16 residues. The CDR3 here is CASSSEDRRGNTEAFF. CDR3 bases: TGTGCCAGCAGCTCCGAGGACAGGAGGGGGAACACTGAAGCTTTCTTT. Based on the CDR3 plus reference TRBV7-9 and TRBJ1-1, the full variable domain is DTGVSQNPRHKITKRGQNVTFRCDPISEHNRLYWYRQTLGQGPEFLTYFQNEAQLEKSRLLSDRFSAERPKGSFSTLEIQRTEQGDSAMYLCASSSEDRRGNTEAFFGQGTRLTVV.

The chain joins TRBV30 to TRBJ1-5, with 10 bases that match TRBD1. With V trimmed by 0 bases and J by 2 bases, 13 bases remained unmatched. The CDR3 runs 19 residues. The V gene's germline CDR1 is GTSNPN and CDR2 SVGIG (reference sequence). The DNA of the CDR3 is TGTGCCTGGAGTGTACTTGGGACAGGGGCCGGGATTGGCAATCAGCCCCAGCATTTT. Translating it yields CAWSVLGTGAGIGNQPQHF.

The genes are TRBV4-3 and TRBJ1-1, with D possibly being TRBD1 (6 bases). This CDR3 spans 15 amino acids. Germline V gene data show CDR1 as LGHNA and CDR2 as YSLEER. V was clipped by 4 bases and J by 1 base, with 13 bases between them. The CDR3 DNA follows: TGCGCCAGCAGCCGCGGACAGACCGGGAACACTGAAGCTTTCTTT. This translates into CASSRGQTGNTEAFF.

As DNA, the CDR3 is TGTGCCATCAGTATATCGGACAGGGGGCCCTACGAGCAGTACTTC. This sequence encodes CAISISDRGPYEQYF. This chain links TRBV10-3 with TRBJ2-7, with 11 nucleotides matching TRBD1. CDR3 length: 15 residues. Germline V gene data show CDR1 as ENHRY and CDR2 as SYGVKD. The V and J ends lost 5 bases and 2 bases, in that order; junction bases with no gene match: 5.

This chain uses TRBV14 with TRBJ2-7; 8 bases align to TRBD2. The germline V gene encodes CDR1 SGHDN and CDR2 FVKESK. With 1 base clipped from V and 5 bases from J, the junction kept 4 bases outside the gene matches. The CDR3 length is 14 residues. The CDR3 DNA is TGTGCCAGCAGCCAAGCGGGAGCGGGGGACGAGCAGTACTTC. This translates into CASSQAGAGDEQYF.

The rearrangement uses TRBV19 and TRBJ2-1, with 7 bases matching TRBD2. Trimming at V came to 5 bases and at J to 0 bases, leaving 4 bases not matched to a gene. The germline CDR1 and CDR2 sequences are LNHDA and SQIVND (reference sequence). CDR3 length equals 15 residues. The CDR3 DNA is TGTGCCAGTAGTTTGGGGGGGAGCTCCTACAATGAGCAGTTCTTC. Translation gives CASSLGGSSYNEQFF.

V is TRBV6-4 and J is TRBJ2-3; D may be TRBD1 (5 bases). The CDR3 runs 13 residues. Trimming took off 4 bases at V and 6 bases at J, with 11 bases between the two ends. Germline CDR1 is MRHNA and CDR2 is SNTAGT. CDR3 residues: CASSVRNRDTQYF. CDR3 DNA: TGTGCCAGCAGTGTGAGGAACAGGGATACGCAGTATTTT.

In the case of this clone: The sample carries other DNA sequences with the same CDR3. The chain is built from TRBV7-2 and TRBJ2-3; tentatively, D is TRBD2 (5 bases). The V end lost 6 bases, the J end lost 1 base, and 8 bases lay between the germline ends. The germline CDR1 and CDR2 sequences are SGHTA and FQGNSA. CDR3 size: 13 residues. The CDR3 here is CASRGAGTDTQYF. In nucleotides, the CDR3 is TGTGCCAGCAGGGGAGCGGGCACAGATACGCAGTATTTT.

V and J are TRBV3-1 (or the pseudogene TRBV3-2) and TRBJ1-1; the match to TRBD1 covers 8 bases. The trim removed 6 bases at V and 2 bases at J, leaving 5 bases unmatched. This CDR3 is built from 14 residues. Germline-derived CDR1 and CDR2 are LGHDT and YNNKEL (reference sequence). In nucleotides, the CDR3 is TGTGCCAGCAGACCTGGACAGGGTAACACTGAAGCTTTCTTT. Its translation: CASRPGQGNTEAFF.

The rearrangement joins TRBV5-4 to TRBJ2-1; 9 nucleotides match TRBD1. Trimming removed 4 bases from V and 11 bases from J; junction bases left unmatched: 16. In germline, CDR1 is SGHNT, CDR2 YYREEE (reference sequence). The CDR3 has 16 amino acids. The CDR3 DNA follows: TGTGCCAGCAGCCCGGCCCGGGACAGGGCGGGTACTAAGCAGTTCTTC. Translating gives CASSPARDRAGTKQFF.

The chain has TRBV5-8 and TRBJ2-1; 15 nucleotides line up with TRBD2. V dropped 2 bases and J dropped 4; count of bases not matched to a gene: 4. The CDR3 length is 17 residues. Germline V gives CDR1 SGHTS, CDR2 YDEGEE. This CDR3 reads CASSFPGTSGGYNEQFF. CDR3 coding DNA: TGTGCCAGCAGCTTTCCCGGGACTAGCGGGGGGTACAATGAGCAGTTCTTC.

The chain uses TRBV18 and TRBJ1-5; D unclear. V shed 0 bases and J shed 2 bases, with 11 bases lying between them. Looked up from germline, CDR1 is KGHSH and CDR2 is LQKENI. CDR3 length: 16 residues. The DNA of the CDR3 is TGTGCCAGCTCACCACCAGATTCCGGGGGCAATCAGCCCCAGCATTTT. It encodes CASSPPDSGGNQPQHF. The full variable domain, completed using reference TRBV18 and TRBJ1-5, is NAGVMQNPRHLVRRRGQEARLRCSPMKGHSHVYWYRQLPEEGLKFMVYLQKENIIDESGMPKERFSAEFPKEGPSILRIQQVVRGDSAAYFCASSPPDSGGNQPQHFGDGTRLSIL.

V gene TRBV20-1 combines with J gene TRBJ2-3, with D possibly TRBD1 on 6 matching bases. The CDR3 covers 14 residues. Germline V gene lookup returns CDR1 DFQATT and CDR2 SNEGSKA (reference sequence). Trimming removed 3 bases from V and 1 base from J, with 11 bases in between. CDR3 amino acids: CSASLAGGTDTQYF. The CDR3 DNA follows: TGCAGTGCTAGTCTTGCAGGGGGCACAGATACGCAGTATTTT.

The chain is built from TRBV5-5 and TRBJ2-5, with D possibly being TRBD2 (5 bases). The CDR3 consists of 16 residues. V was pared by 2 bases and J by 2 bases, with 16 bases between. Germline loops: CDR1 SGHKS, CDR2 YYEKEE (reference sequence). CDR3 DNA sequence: TGTGCCAGCAGCTTCGCTCTACTAGAAGGACAAGAGACCCAGTACTTC. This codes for CASSFALLEGQETQYF.

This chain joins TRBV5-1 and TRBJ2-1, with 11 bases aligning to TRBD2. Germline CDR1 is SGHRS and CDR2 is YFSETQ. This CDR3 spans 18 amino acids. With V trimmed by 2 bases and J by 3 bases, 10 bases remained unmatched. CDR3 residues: CASSLLSSGRPVYNEQFF. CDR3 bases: TGCGCCAGCAGCTTACTCTCTAGCGGGAGGCCCGTCTACAATGAGCAGTTCTTC.

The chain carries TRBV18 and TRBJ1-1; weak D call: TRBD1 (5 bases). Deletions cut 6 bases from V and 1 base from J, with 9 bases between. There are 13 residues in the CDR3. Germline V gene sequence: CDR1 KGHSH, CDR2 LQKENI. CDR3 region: CASSGDRNTEAFF. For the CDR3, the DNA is TGTGCCAGCTCGGGCGACAGGAACACTGAAGCTTTCTTT.

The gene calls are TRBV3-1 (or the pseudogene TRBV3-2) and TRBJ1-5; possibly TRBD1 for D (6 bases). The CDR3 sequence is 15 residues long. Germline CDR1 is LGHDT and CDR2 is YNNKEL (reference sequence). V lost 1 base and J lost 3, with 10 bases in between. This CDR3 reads CASSQGQASNQPQHF. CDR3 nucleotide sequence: TGTGCCAGCAGCCAAGGACAGGCCTCCAATCAGCCCCAGCATTTT.

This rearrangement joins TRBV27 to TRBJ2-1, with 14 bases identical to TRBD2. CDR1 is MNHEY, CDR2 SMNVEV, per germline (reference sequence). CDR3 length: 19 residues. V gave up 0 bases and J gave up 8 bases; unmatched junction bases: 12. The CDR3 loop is CASSLSGWGLAGEAHEQFF. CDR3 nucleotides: TGTGCCAGCAGTTTATCTGGGTGGGGACTAGCGGGAGAGGCCCATGAGCAGTTCTTC.